The 32 T cell receptor beta chains given below trace back to one sample, sequenced in a study of STAT3 mutations in large granular lymphocyte leukemia. Study observations and caveats: At least one immunodominant TCR beta clonotype appeared in every T-cell large granular lymphocyte leukemia patient.

These TCRs are of unknown antigen specificity. Profiled with immunoSEQ multiplex PCR; TCRdb holds only in-frame clones, not every one. This sample has 8,500 to 11,000 clones, with roughly nine tenths found just once. Source material: peripheral blood mononuclear cells. Source of these receptors: a man in his fifties or sixties with T-cell large granular lymphocyte leukemia. Some clones in this sample may be carry-over from other donors' samples.

The genes are TRBV7-8 and TRBJ2-3, with 7 nucleotides matching TRBD2. With 5 bases clipped from V and 8 bases from J, the junction kept 16 bases outside the gene matches. From germline, CDR1 is SGHVS and CDR2 FQNEAQ. The CDR3 runs to 16 residues. The CDR3: CASSGIGTITPRTQYF. As DNA, the CDR3 is TGTGCCAGCAGCGGGATCGGGACTATCACCCCCCGTACGCAGTATTTT.

The V gene is TRBV5-6, the J gene TRBJ1-1; D gene ambiguous. The germline V gene encodes CDR1 SGHDT and CDR2 YYEEEE. V lost 3 bases and J 4 bases, leaving 4 bases between the germline ends. The CDR3 has 11 residues. This CDR3 reads CASSWLTEAFF. The CDR3 bases are TGTGCCAGCAGCTGGCTCACTGAAGCTTTCTTT.

This chain connects TRBV10-3 to TRBJ2-1; 9 nucleotides agree with TRBD1. The germline V gene encodes CDR1 ENHRY and CDR2 SYGVKD. The CDR3 covers 18 residues. V dropped 4 bases and J dropped 8; count of bases not matched to a gene: 18. The CDR3 loop reads CAISVFAPQGTGKHEQFF. The CDR3 nucleotides read TGTGCCATCAGTGTTTTTGCCCCGCAGGGGACAGGGAAACATGAGCAGTTCTTC.

The chain links TRBV6-6 to TRBJ2-7; 10 bases are a match to TRBD1. Per the germline V gene, CDR1 is MNHNY and CDR2 is SVGAGI (reference sequence). Trimming at V came to 5 bases and at J to 3 bases, leaving 10 bases not matched to a gene. The CDR3 totals 16 residues. The CDR3: CASSRDRGRLFYEQYF. As DNA, the CDR3 is TGTGCCAGCAGTCGAGACAGGGGGCGGCTGTTCTACGAGCAGTACTTC.

This sequence joins TRBV29-1 and TRBJ2-1, with D tentatively TRBD2 (6 bases). The length of the CDR3 is 15 residues. Germline assignment: CDR1 SQVTM and CDR2 ANQGSEA. Trimming removed 2 bases from V and 8 bases from J, with 19 bases in between. As DNA, the CDR3 is TGCAGCGTTGAATCACTAGCTCACCCTGGCGATGAGCAGTTCTTC. This sequence encodes CSVESLAHPGDEQFF.

This clone has only one observation. The rearrangement links TRBV29-1 to TRBJ2-3; D ambiguous. Germline V CDR1 and CDR2: SQVTM, ANQGSEA. The germline V and J ends were trimmed by 5 bases and 0 bases, with 9 bases remaining between them. The CDR3 covers 13 residues. The CDR3 loop is CSVPSPSTDTQYF. The CDR3 DNA follows: TGCAGCGTTCCCTCCCCGAGCACAGATACGCAGTATTTT.

The chain uses TRBV28 and TRBJ2-7, with D tentatively TRBD2 (6 bases). Germline CDR1 reads MDHEN; CDR2 reads SYDVKM. V was clipped by 6 bases and J by 3 bases, with 18 bases between them. The CDR3 is made up of 15 amino acids. The CDR3 loop is CASSPGGALRYEQYF. The DNA for the CDR3 is TGTGCCAGCAGCCCCGGAGGGGCGCTTCGCTACGAGCAGTACTTC.

The CDR3 region has the DNA TGTGCCAGCAGCTTAGGGACAGGGGGCTTCTATGGCTACACCTTC. This gives the protein CASSLGTGGFYGYTF. The chain is built from TRBV5-6 and TRBJ1-2, with 12 bases matching TRBD1. This CDR3 spans 15 amino acids. The trim removed 2 bases at V and 4 bases at J, leaving 3 bases unmatched. Germline CDR1 and CDR2: SGHDT and YYEEEE. Complete variable domain (other parts from reference TRBV5-6 and TRBJ1-2): DAGVTQSPTHLIKTRGQQVTLRCSPKSGHDTVSWYQQALGQGPQFIFQYYEEEERQRGNFPDRFSGHQFPNYSSELNVNALLLGDSALYLCASSLGTGGFYGYTFGSGTRLTVV.

V gene TRBV28 combines with J gene TRBJ2-7; 12 bases line up with TRBD2. The CDR3 length is 14 residues. Germline CDR1 reads MDHEN; CDR2 reads SYDVKM. V dropped 7 bases and J dropped 5; count of bases not matched to a gene: 6. CDR3 nucleotides: TGTGCCAGCAAAACTAGCGGGAGGTACGACGAGCAGTACTTC. Translation gives CASKTSGRYDEQYF.

The chain couples TRBV7-2 to TRBJ1-2, with 7 positions matching TRBD1. Trimming took 1 base from V and 3 from J; bases not matched to a gene: 2. Germline assignment: CDR1 SGHTA and CDR2 FQGNSA. The CDR3 is 14 amino acids. The CDR3 DNA reads as TGTGCCAGCAGCTTAGGGACAGGAGACTATGGCTACACCTTC. Its protein is CASSLGTGDYGYTF. The entire variable domain, with the rest obtained from reference TRBV7-2 and TRBJ1-2, is as follows: GAGVSQSPSNKVTEKGKDVELRCDPISGHTALYWYRQSLGQGLEFLIYFQGNSAPDKSGLPSDRFSAERTGGSVSTLTIQRTQQEDSAVYLCASSLGTGDYGYTFGSGTRLTVV.

The rearrangement uses TRBV23-1 and TRBJ1-1; 7 nucleotides align to TRBD1. TRBV23-1 is placed among ORFs of uncertain function. CDR3 size: 19 residues. V was clipped by 3 bases and J by 0 bases; unmatched bases: 16. Here the CDR3 DNA reads TGCGCCAGCAGTCACCGACACAGGGGAAGGCTTCCAATGAACACTGAAGCTTTCTTT. Translating gives CASSHRHRGRLPMNTEAFF.

The V and J genes are TRBV7-2 and TRBJ2-6, with D unresolved. Trimming took 4 bases from V and 1 from J, leaving 5 bases between them. This CDR3 comprises 14 residues. The germline V gene encodes CDR1 SGHTA and CDR2 FQGNSA. In DNA, the CDR3 is TGTGCCAGCAGCTCCCAATCTGGGGCCAACGTCCTGACTTTC. This gives the protein CASSSQSGANVLTF.

This sequence joins TRBV27 and TRBJ2-3; D perhaps matches TRBD1 (6 bases). Germline CDR1 is MNHEY and CDR2 is SMNVEV (reference sequence). This CDR3 is built from 15 residues. Trimming cost V 4 bases and J 10 bases, with 21 bases left between them. As DNA, the CDR3 is TGTGCCAGCAGTTCAGCCGACAGGTGGAATGGGGCGCAGTATTTT. Translating gives CASSSADRWNGAQYF.

The chain couples TRBV19 to TRBJ2-5, with 9 bases identical to TRBD2. Germline V gives CDR1 LNHDA, CDR2 SQIVND (reference sequence). The CDR3 runs 13 residues. The J segment lost 3 bases and the V segment lost 7 bases, leaving 3 bases of the junction unmatched. The CDR3 loop is CASKRLAEETQYF. In DNA form, the CDR3 reads TGTGCCAGTAAGAGACTAGCGGAAGAGACCCAGTACTTC. Based on the CDR3 plus reference TRBV19 and TRBJ2-5, the full variable domain is DGGITQSPKYLFRKEGQNVTLSCEQNLNHDAMYWYRQDPGQGLRLIYYSQIVNDFQKGDIAEGYSVSREKKESFPLTVTSAQKNPTAFYLCASKRLAEETQYFGPGTRLLVL.

The genes are TRBV19 and TRBJ1-3; D unresolved. There are 14 residues in the CDR3. Germline V gene data show CDR1 as LNHDA and CDR2 as SQIVND (reference sequence). With 5 bases removed from V and 1 base from J, the gap between germline ends came to 9 bases. The CDR3: CASSPPPSGNTIYF. Written as DNA, the CDR3 is TGTGCCAGTAGTCCCCCCCCGTCTGGAAACACCATATATTTT.

This clone appeared once. This rearrangement joins TRBV5-4 to TRBJ2-7; TRBD1 might be the D (5 bases). V was clipped by 0 bases and J by 2 bases, with 9 bases between them. The CDR3 is made up of 14 amino acids. CDR1 and CDR2 (germline): SGHNT, YYREEE (reference sequence). DNA of the CDR3: TGTGCCAGCAGCTTGGACGCAGGGCCCTACGAGCAGTACTTC. Its translation is CASSLDAGPYEQYF.

This clone was found once. V gene TRBV6-5 combines with J gene TRBJ2-2; TRBD2 aligns across 8 bases. This CDR3 region has 13 residues. Germline CDR1 is MNHEY and CDR2 is SVGAGI. Trimming removed 4 bases from V and 6 bases from J; junction bases left unmatched: 1. This CDR3 is CASSWGLAGELFF. The CDR3 nucleotides read TGTGCCAGCAGTTGGGGACTAGCCGGGGAGCTGTTTTTT.

The J gene is TRBJ2-6, the V gene TRBV7-3; D unresolved. The CDR3 is 14 amino acids. Germline CDR1 and CDR2: SGHTA and FQGTGA. Deletions cut 5 bases from V and 1 base from J, with 6 bases between. This CDR3 is CASSQMSGANVLTF. The DNA of the CDR3 is TGTGCCAGCAGCCAAATGTCTGGGGCCAACGTCCTGACTTTC.

The chain links TRBV18 to TRBJ1-2; D is ambiguous. Germline CDR1 reads KGHSH; CDR2 reads LQKENI. Trimming took 2 bases from V and 2 from J, leaving 6 bases between them. This CDR3 contains 13 residues. The CDR3 coding sequence is TGTGCCAGCTCACCATCTATGAACTATGGCTACACCTTC. Its translation: CASSPSMNYGYTF.

The rearrangement joins TRBV7-2 to TRBJ1-2, with D possibly TRBD1 on 6 matching bases. Per germline, CDR1 SGHTA and CDR2 FQGNSA. V was clipped by 4 bases and J by 2 bases, with 8 bases between them. This CDR3 region has 13 residues. The DNA of the CDR3 is TGTGCCAGCAGCTACGACAGGAACTATGGCTACACCTTC. Its translation is CASSYDRNYGYTF.

The chain recombines TRBV6-6 with TRBJ1-5, with a possible D match to TRBD1 (6 bases). Germline V gene data show CDR1 as MNHNY and CDR2 as SVGAGI (reference sequence). The V and J ends lost 6 bases and 4 bases respectively, with 16 bases between them. The CDR3 has 15 residues. CDR3 protein: CASSPSGGSNQPQHF. The CDR3, as DNA: TGTGCCAGCAGCCCCTCGGGGGGCTCAAATCAGCCCCAGCATTTT.

This clone was seen only once. The V and J genes are TRBV7-3 and TRBJ2-2, with no clear D. CDR1 is SGHTA and CDR2 is FQGTGA in the germline V gene. The CDR3 loop spans 14 amino acids. V was cut by 1 base and J by 5 bases, with 8 bases left in between. CDR3 sequence reads: CASSLISQTGELFF. DNA of the CDR3: TGTGCCAGCAGCTTAATCTCCCAGACCGGGGAGCTGTTTTTT.

This sequence joins TRBV18 and TRBJ2-5, with D possibly matching TRBD1 (6 bases). CDR1 is KGHSH and CDR2 is LQKENI in the germline V gene. V was cut by 6 bases and J by 1 base, with 15 bases left in between. The CDR3 runs to 15 residues. CDR3 DNA: TGTGCCAGCTCCCCCTTGGGGGCGAGCCAAGAGACCCAGTACTTC. Amino acid sequence: CASSPLGASQETQYF.

V usage is TRBV7-6 and J usage is TRBJ2-3; 14 positions agree with TRBD2. The V segment lost 0 bases and the J segment 3 bases; nucleotides outside the gene matches: 2. Per the germline V gene, CDR1 is SGHVS and CDR2 is FNYEAQ. This CDR3 has 17 amino acids. The chain's CDR3 is CASSLAGTSGSTDTQYF. Written as DNA, the CDR3 is TGTGCCAGCAGCTTAGCGGGGACTAGCGGGAGTACAGATACGCAGTATTTT.

J is TRBJ2-1 and V is TRBV6-1; TRBD2 agrees at 8 bases. J gave up 0 bases and V 3 bases, and 4 bases lay outside the gene matches. The CDR3 sequence is 16 residues long. The germline gives CDR1 MNHNS, CDR2 SASEGT. The CDR3 sequence: CASSDVAGGSYNEQFF. CDR3 nucleotide sequence: TGTGCCAGCAGTGACGTTGCGGGAGGCTCCTACAATGAGCAGTTCTTC.

The chain couples TRBV5-1 to TRBJ2-7, with 9 bases matching TRBD1. The V gene end was trimmed by 5 bases and the J gene end by 7 bases; junction bases not matched to a gene: 10. Per the germline V gene, CDR1 is SGHRS and CDR2 is YFSETQ. The CDR3 extends over 14 amino acids. CDR3 region: CASSGTGLLREQYF. In nucleotides, the CDR3 is TGCGCCAGCAGTGGGACAGGGCTTTTACGGGAGCAGTACTTC.

The chain links TRBV7-2 to TRBJ2-2; D may match TRBD1 or TRBD2 (5 bases each). This CDR3 has 13 amino acids. Trimming took 5 bases from V and 6 from J, leaving 10 bases between them. Germline V gene data show CDR1 as SGHTA and CDR2 as FQGNSA. Written as DNA, the CDR3 is TGTGCCAGCAGCACACTAGGGGCCGGGGAGCTGTTTTTT. It is translated as CASSTLGAGELFF.

This chain links TRBV2 with TRBJ1-2; D gene uncertain. The CDR3 is 12 amino acids. Deletions cut 7 bases from V and 7 bases from J, with 13 bases between. CDR1 is SNHLY, CDR2 FYNNEI, per germline. The CDR3: CASIPGTAGYTF. The CDR3 DNA is TGTGCCAGCATCCCAGGTACTGCTGGCTACACCTTC.

The chain joins TRBV18 to TRBJ2-1; 8 bases line up with TRBD2. The CDR3 runs to 16 residues. The germline gives CDR1 KGHSH, CDR2 LQKENI. V dropped 7 bases and J dropped 7; count of bases not matched to a gene: 15. CDR3 amino acids: CASYSSAIPGGNEQFF. The CDR3, as DNA: TGTGCCAGCTATTCCTCGGCTATCCCGGGGGGGAATGAGCAGTTCTTC.

The V and J genes are TRBV5-6 and TRBJ1-2; TRBD1 matches 7 bases. This CDR3 region has 14 residues. V lost 0 bases, J lost 8 bases, and 7 bases stayed unmatched. Germline CDR1 is SGHDT and CDR2 is YYEEEE. CDR3 in amino acids: CASSLEQGDRGYTF. In DNA form, the CDR3 reads TGTGCCAGCAGCTTGGAGCAGGGGGATAGGGGCTACACCTTC. Filled out from reference TRBV5-6 and TRBJ1-2, the complete variable domain reads DAGVTQSPTHLIKTRGQQVTLRCSPKSGHDTVSWYQQALGQGPQFIFQYYEEEERQRGNFPDRFSGHQFPNYSSELNVNALLLGDSALYLCASSLEQGDRGYTFGSGTRLTVV.

Here the CDR3 DNA reads TGTGCCAGCGGATTGCGGGGGGGCGGCCGCTTTTCCTACGAGCAGTACTTC. Translating it yields CASGLRGGGRFSYEQYF. The gene calls are TRBV7-2 and TRBJ2-7; 9 bases fit TRBD2. Germline assignment: CDR1 SGHTA and CDR2 FQGNSA. With 8 bases clipped from V and 1 base from J, the junction kept 15 bases outside the gene matches. The CDR3 has 17 residues.

The chain employs TRBV10-3 and TRBJ2-1, with TRBD2 identical over 14 bases. Germline CDR1 and CDR2: ENHRY and SYGVKD. The CDR3 covers 17 residues. The ends lost 10 bases at V and 7 bases at J; junction bases unmatched: 15. In nucleotides, the CDR3 is TGTGCCACGCTAACACCCGGACTAGCGGGAGGTGGAAATGAGCAGTTCTTC. Translating gives CATLTPGLAGGGNEQFF.